This T cell receptor beta chain emerged from a study of shared clonotypes between healthy human individuals. Study-wide context: Donors consisted of a couple of women and a few men between 18 and 49.

Adult donors, all healthy and HIV-negative, had no recent acute infections or vaccinations. This clone was counted between two and nine times. The repertoire was sequenced with immunoSEQ multiplex PCR; TCRdb's copy has only in-frame clones and lacks some. The sample records about 460,000 clones, roughly three quarters being singletons. The CDR3 has 14 residues. V gave up 4 bases and J gave up 4 bases, with 13 bases separating them. Per the germline V gene, CDR1 is SGHTA and CDR2 is FQGNSA. The chain has TRBV7-2 and TRBJ1-1, with D possibly TRBD1 on 6 matching bases. The specimen sequenced was PBMCs. This TCR was recovered from a woman in her thirties or forties in good health. Some clones in this sample may be carry-over from other donors' samples. CDR3 region: CASSSSGHGTEAFF. The CDR3 DNA is TGTGCCAGCAGCTCTTCGGGACATGGCACTGAAGCTTTCTTT.